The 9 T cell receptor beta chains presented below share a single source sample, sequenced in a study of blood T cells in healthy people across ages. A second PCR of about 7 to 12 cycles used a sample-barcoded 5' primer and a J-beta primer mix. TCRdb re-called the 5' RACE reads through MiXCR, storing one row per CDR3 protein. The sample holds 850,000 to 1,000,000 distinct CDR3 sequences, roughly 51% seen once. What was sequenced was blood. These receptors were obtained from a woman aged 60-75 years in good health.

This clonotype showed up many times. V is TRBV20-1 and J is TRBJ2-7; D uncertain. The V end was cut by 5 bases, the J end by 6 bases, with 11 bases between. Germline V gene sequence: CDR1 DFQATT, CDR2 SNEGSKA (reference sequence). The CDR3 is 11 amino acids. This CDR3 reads CSAPVASEQYF. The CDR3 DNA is TGCAGTGCTCCCGTAGCCAGCGAGCAGTACTTC.

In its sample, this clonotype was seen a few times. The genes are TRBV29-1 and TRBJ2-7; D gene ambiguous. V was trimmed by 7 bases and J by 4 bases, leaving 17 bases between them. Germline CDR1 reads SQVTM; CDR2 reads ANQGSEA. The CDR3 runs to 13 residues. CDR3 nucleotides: TGCAGCGCTTCACTGGGGTTGGAGTACGAGCAGTACTTC. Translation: CSASLGLEYEQYF.

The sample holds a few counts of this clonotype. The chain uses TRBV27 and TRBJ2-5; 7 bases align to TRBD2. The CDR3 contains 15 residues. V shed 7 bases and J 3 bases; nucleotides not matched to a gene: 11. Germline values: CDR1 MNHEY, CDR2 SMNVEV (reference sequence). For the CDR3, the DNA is TGTGCCAGCAAGAAGCGGGAAACACCCAAAGAGACCCAGTACTTC. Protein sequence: CASKKRETPKETQYF.

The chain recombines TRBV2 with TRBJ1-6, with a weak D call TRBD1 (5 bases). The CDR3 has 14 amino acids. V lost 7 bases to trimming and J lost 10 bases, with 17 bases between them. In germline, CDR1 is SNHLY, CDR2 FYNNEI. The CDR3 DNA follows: TGTGCCAGCAATCCGGGACCGCTACGGTCACCCCTCCACTTT. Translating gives CASNPGPLRSPLHF.

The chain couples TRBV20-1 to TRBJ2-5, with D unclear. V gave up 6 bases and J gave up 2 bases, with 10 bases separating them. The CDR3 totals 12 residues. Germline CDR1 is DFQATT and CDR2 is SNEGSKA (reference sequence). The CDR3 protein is CSALPGQETQYF. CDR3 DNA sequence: TGCAGTGCCCTGCCGGGTCAAGAGACCCAGTACTTC.

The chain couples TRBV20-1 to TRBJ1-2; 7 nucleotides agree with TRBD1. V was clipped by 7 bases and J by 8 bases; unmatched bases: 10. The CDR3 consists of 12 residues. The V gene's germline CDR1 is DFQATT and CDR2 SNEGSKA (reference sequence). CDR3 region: CSVSQGEGGYTF. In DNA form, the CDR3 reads TGCAGTGTATCGCAGGGGGAAGGCGGCTACACCTTC.

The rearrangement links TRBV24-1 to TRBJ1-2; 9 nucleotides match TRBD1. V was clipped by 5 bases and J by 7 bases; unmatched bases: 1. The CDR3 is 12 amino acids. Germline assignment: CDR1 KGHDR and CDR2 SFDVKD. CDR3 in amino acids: CATSGQGGGYTF. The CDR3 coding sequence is TGTGCCACCAGTGGACAGGGGGGTGGCTACACCTTC.

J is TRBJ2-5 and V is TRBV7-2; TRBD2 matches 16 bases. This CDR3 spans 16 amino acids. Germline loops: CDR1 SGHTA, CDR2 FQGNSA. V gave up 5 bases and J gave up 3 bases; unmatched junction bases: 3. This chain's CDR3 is CASSRGLAGGKETQYF. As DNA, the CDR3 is TGTGCCAGCAGCAGGGGACTAGCGGGAGGGAAAGAGACCCAGTACTTC.

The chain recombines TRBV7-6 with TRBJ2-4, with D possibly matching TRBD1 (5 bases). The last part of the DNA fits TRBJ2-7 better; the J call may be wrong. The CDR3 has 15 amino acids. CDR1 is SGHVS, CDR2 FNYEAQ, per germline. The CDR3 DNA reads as TGTGCCAGCAGCTTAGAGGCAGGGAATACCTACGAGCAGTACTTC. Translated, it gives CASSLEAGNTYEQYF.